The 16 T cell receptor beta chains below all came from one sample that was sequenced in a study of long-term antiretroviral therapy in people with HIV. At the survey level, the v3.0 immunoSEQ assay was run. Libraries were prepared by immunoSEQ multiplex PCR; TCRdb keeps only in-frame clonotypes and omits some of them. There are 35,000 to 40,000 clones in the sample; 80% to 90% occur only once, and over 9.5% lies in the top ten. Sample: unsorted PBMCs, taken 2.2 years after starting antiretroviral therapy. The source is a young man with HIV.

The count of this clone is one. The chain combines TRBV7-8 with TRBJ2-3, with 8 positions matching TRBD2. After removal of 3 bases from V and 3 bases from J, the junction contained 8 bases not matched to a gene. The CDR3 is 16 residues long. Per the germline V gene, CDR1 is SGHVS and CDR2 is FQNEAQ. CDR3 loop: CASSFTSGSWTDTQYF. The CDR3 DNA is TGTGCCAGCAGCTTCACGAGCGGGAGTTGGACAGATACGCAGTATTTT.

This rearrangement joins TRBV10-3 to TRBJ2-7; 8 bases fit TRBD1. Germline V gene lookup returns CDR1 ENHRY and CDR2 SYGVKD. The V gene end was trimmed by 6 bases and the J gene end by 1 base; junction bases not matched to a gene: 5. The CDR3 spans 14 residues. CDR3 sequence: CAIRSRTGSYEQYF. Here the CDR3 DNA reads TGTGCCATCAGATCGAGGACAGGGTCCTACGAGCAGTACTTC.

This rearrangement joins TRBV6-6 to TRBJ1-2; D is unclear. CDR1 and CDR2 from the germline V gene are MNHNY and SVGAGI (reference sequence). V was clipped by 6 bases and J by 5 bases, with 7 bases between them. CDR3 size: 11 residues. The CDR3 spells CASRPDYGYTF. The CDR3 DNA reads as TGTGCCAGCAGGCCAGATTATGGCTACACCTTC.

V is TRBV2 and J is TRBJ1-4; the D is unclear. This CDR3 has 13 residues. Trimming left V 7 bases short and J 5 bases short, with 11 bases between. CDR1 is SNHLY and CDR2 is FYNNEI in the germline V gene. DNA of the CDR3: TGTGCCAGCACCCCCGGGGTGAATGAAAAACTGTTTTTT. This encodes CASTPGVNEKLFF.

This clone is a singleton in its sample. The chain is built from TRBV28 and TRBJ2-7; 12 bases align to TRBD2. This CDR3 has 14 amino acids. Trimming at V came to 6 bases and at J to 7 bases, leaving 7 bases not matched to a gene. Germline V lookup: CDR1 MDHEN, CDR2 SYDVKM. The CDR3 region has the DNA TGTGCCAGCAGATCTAGCGGGAGGGCCGGGGAGCAGTACTTC. It codes for CASRSSGRAGEQYF.

V and J are TRBV5-1 and TRBJ2-7; D possibly corresponds to TRBD1 (5 bases). Germline V lookup: CDR1 SGHRS, CDR2 YFSETQ. V gave up 3 bases and J gave up 0 bases, with 16 bases separating them. The CDR3 has 16 amino acids. The CDR3 loop reads CASSSDSHSSSYEQYF. CDR3 sequence (DNA): TGCGCCAGCAGCTCCGACAGTCACTCAAGCTCCTACGAGCAGTACTTC.

Worth noting for this clone: Other nucleotide sequences in the sample specify the same CDR3. The chain has TRBV18 and TRBJ2-5; 8 bases are shared with TRBD2. V shed 2 bases, J shed 4 bases, and the junction held 0 bases outside the gene matches. Germline CDR1 is KGHSH and CDR2 is LQKENI. The CDR3 sequence is 13 residues long. CDR3 in DNA: TGTGCCAGCTCACCAAGCGGGGGAGAGACCCAGTACTTC. Its translation is CASSPSGGETQYF.

The V call is TRBV29-1, the J call TRBJ2-5; D remains unclear. Per germline, CDR1 SQVTM and CDR2 ANQGSEA. The CDR3 contains 10 residues. V was shortened by 7 bases and J by 5 bases, with 8 bases between the two germline ends. The CDR3 spells CSGLAETQYF. DNA for the CDR3: TGCAGCGGGTTAGCCGAGACCCAGTACTTC. Looking up the rest from reference TRBV29-1 and TRBJ2-5 gives the full variable domain: SAVISQKPSRDICQRGTSLTIQCQVDSQVTMMFWYRQQPGQSLTLIATANQGSEATYESGFVIDKFPISRPNLTFSTLTVSNMSPEDSSIYLCSGLAETQYFGPGTRLLVL.

This chain links TRBV6-1 with TRBJ2-2; D is perhaps TRBD2 (6 bases). The CDR3 has 15 residues. The germline gives CDR1 MNHNS, CDR2 SASEGT. Trimming took off 9 bases at V and 1 base at J, with 15 bases between the two ends. In nucleotides, the CDR3 is TGTGCCAGTAGGGCCGGGACTGGGAACACCGGGGAGCTGTTTTTT. Protein sequence: CASRAGTGNTGELFF.

This sequence joins TRBV28 and TRBJ1-1; D gene ambiguous. This CDR3 comprises 13 residues. Trimming removed 8 bases at V and 5 bases at J, with 15 bases between. Germline values: CDR1 MDHEN, CDR2 SYDVKM. The CDR3: CASDRETLTEAFF. DNA for the CDR3: TGTGCCAGCGACCGAGAGACTTTGACTGAAGCTTTCTTT.

This CDR3 is CATSRVSGGGGQETQYF. The CDR3 DNA reads TGTGCCACCAGCAGAGTGTCAGGAGGGGGTGGCCAAGAGACCCAGTACTTC. The J gene is TRBJ2-5, the V gene TRBV15; D possibly uses TRBD1 or TRBD2 (6 bases each). The V and J ends lost 1 base and 1 base respectively, with 16 bases between them. The CDR3 loop spans 17 amino acids. The germline V gene has CDR1 LNHNV and CDR2 YYDKDF (reference sequence).

V and J are TRBV4-2 and TRBJ1-4; D is uncertain. The CDR3 loop spans 16 amino acids. V was trimmed by 1 base and J by 4 bases, leaving 13 bases between them. CDR1 is LGHNA and CDR2 is YNFKEQ in the germline V gene. As DNA, the CDR3 is TGTGCCAGCAGCCAAGCAAACGGGGTCCTTAATGAAAAACTGTTTTTT. Protein sequence: CASSQANGVLNEKLFF.

The chain joins TRBV5-1 to TRBJ2-2, with 7 nucleotides matching TRBD1. In germline, CDR1 is SGHRS, CDR2 YFSETQ. The CDR3 consists of 17 residues. Germline trimming cut 0 bases from V and 1 base from J; bases unmatched to any gene: 6. CDR3 sequence reads: CASSLATWTGNTGELFF. The CDR3 DNA follows: TGCGCCAGCAGCTTGGCCACGTGGACAGGGAACACCGGGGAGCTGTTTTTT.

The chain recombines TRBV13 with TRBJ2-2; the D gene could be TRBD1 or TRBD2 (5 bases each). The V gene's germline CDR1 is PRHDT and CDR2 FYEKMQ (reference sequence). The CDR3 consists of 16 residues. V was clipped by 5 bases and J by 3 bases, with 16 bases between them. The CDR3 region is CASSRIDGADTGELFF. Written as DNA, the CDR3 is TGTGCCAGCAGCCGAATCGACGGGGCGGACACCGGGGAGCTGTTTTTT.

The genes are TRBV30 and TRBJ2-3; D might be TRBD2 (5 bases). The CDR3 has 11 amino acids. The V gene lost 1 base and the J gene lost 8 bases, with 7 bases spanning the gap. The germline gives CDR1 GTSNPN, CDR2 SVGIG (reference sequence). Written as DNA, the CDR3 is TGTGCCTGGAGTGAACGGGGTACGCAGTATTTT. Translating it yields CAWSERGTQYF.

This rearrangement joins TRBV30 to TRBJ2-2, with a weak D call TRBD2 (5 bases). CDR1 is GTSNPN, CDR2 SVGIG, per germline (reference sequence). With 4 bases removed from V and 8 bases from J, the gap between germline ends came to 11 bases. This CDR3 has 12 amino acids. The CDR3 DNA sequence: TGTGCCTGGACCATAGGAGGTGGGGAGCTGTTTTTT. Protein sequence: CAWTIGGGELFF.